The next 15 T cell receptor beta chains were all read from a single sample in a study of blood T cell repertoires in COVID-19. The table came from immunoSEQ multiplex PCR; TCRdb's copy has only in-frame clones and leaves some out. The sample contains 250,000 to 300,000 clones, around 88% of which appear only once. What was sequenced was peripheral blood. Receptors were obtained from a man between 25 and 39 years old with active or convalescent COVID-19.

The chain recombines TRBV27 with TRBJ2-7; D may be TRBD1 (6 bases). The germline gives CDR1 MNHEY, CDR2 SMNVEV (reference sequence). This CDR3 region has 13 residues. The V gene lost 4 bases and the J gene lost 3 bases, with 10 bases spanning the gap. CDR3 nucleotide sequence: TGTGCCAGCAGTTCCGGGACATACTACGAGCAGTACTTC. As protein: CASSSGTYYEQYF.

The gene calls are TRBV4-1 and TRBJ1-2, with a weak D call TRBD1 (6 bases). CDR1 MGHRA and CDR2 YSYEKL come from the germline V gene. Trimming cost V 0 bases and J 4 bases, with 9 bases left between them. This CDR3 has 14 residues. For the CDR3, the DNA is TGCGCCAGCAGCCAAGACAGGGGCCCCTATGGCTACACCTTC. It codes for CASSQDRGPYGYTF.

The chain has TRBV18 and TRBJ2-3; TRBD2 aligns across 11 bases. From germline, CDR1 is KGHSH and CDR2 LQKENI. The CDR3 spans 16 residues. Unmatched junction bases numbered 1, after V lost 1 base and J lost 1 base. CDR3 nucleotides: TGTGCCAGCTCACCACAACTAGCGGGGGGCACAGATACGCAGTATTTT. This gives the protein CASSPQLAGGTDTQYF. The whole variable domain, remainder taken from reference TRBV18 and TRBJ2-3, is NAGVMQNPRHLVRRRGQEARLRCSPMKGHSHVYWYRQLPEEGLKFMVYLQKENIIDESGMPKERFSAEFPKEGPSILRIQQVVRGDSAAYFCASSPQLAGGTDTQYFGPGTRLTVL.

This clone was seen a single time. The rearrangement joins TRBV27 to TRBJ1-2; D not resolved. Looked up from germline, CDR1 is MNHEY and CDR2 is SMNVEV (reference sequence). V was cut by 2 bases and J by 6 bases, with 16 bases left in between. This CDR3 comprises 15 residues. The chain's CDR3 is CASSLIGSGGNGYTF. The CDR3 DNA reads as TGTGCCAGCAGTTTAATTGGCTCGGGTGGAAATGGCTACACCTTC.

This chain's CDR3 is CASRRTGNTEAFF. The CDR3 region has the DNA TGCGCCAGCAGGCGGACAGGGAACACTGAAGCTTTCTTT. The chain is built from TRBV4-1 and TRBJ1-1, with TRBD1 matching 7 bases. Looked up from germline, CDR1 is MGHRA and CDR2 is YSYEKL. V dropped 6 bases and J dropped 1; count of bases not matched to a gene: 2. The CDR3 contains 13 residues.

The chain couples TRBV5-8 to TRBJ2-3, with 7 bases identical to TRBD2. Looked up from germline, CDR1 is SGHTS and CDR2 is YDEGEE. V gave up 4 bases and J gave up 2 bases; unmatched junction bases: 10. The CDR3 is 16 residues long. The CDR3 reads CASSTRLAPTTDTQYF. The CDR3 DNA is TGTGCCAGCAGCACCCGACTAGCACCAACCACAGATACGCAGTATTTT.

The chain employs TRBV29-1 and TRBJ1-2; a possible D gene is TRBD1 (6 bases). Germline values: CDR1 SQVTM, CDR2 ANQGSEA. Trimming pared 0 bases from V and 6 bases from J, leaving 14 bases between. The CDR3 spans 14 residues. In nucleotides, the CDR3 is TGCAGCGTTGAAGATTCATTCAGGGGCCATGGCTACACCTTC. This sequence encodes CSVEDSFRGHGYTF.

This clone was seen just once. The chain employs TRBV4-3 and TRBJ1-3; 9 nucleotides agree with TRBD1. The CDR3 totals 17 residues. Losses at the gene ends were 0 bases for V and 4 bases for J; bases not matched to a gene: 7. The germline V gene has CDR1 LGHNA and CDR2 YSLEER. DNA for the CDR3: TGCGCCAGCAGCCAAGATCCCGGGACAGGGCCAGGAAACACCATATATTTT. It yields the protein CASSQDPGTGPGNTIYF.

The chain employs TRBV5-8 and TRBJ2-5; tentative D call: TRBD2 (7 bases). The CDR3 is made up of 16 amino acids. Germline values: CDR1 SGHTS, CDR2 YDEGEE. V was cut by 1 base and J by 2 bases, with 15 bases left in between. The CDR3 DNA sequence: TGTGCCAGCAGCTTGAGCAAAGGGGGACTACAAGAGACCCAGTACTTC. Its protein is CASSLSKGGLQETQYF. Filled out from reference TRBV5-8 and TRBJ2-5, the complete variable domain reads EAGVTQSPTHLIKTRGQQATLRCSPISGHTSVYWYQQALGLGLQFLLWYDEGEERNRGNFPPRFSGRQFPNYSSELNVNALELEDSALYLCASSLSKGGLQETQYFGPGTRLLVL.

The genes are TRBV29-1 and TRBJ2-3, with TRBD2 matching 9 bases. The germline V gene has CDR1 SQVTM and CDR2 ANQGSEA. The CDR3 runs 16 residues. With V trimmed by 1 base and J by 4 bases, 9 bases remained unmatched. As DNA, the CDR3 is TGCAGCGTTGAAGCGGAAGGCGGGGGGGGCCCAGATACGCAGTATTTT. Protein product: CSVEAEGGGGPDTQYF.

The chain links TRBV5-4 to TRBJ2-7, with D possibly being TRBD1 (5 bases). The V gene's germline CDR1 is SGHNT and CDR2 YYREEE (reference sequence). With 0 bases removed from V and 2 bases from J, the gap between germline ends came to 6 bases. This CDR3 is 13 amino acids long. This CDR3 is CASSLEGTYEQYF. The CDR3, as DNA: TGTGCCAGCAGCTTGGAGGGGACCTACGAGCAGTACTTC.

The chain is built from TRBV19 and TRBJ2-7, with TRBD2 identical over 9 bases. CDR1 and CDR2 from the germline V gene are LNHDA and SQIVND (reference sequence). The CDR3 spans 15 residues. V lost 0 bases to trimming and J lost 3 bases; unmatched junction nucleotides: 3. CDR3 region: CASSIDSGRSYEQYF. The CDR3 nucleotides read TGTGCCAGTAGTATAGATAGCGGGAGAAGCTACGAGCAGTACTTC.

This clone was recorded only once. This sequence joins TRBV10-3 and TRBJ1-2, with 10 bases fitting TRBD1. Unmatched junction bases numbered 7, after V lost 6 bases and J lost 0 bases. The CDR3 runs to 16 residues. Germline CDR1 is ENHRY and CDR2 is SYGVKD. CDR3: CAIRKDRGAANYGYTF. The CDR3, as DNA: TGTGCCATCAGGAAGGACAGGGGGGCCGCTAACTATGGCTACACCTTC.

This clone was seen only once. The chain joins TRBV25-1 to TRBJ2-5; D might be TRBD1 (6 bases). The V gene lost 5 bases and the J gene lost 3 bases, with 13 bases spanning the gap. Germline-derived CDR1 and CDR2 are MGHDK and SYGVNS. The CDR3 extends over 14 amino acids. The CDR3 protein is CASSTPGHKETQYF. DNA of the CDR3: TGTGCCAGCAGTACTCCGGGACACAAAGAGACCCAGTACTTC.

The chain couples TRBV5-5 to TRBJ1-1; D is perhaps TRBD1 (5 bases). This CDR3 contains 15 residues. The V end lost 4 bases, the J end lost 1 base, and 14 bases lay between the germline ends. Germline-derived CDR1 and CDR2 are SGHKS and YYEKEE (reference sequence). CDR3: CASSRGLERNTEAFF. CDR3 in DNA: TGTGCCAGCAGCCGGGGACTTGAGAGGAACACTGAAGCTTTCTTT.